Listed here is a single TCR beta chain. Germline V lookup: CDR1 ENHRY, CDR2 SYGVKD. V was shortened by 10 bases and J by 2 bases, with 13 bases between the two germline ends. The CDR3 sequence is 13 residues long. These data come from a study of blood T cells in healthy people across ages. Together with a sample-barcoded 5' primer, a J-beta primer mix was included in a second PCR lasting 7 to 11 cycles. TCRdb fed the 5' RACE reads into MiXCR, producing one record per CDR3 protein. The sample consists of around 1.1 million distinct CDR3 sequences, more than 30% of them appearing once. This chain links TRBV10-3 with TRBJ2-3, with D hard to call. The receptor was isolated from a man aged 18 to 30 in good health. The specimen sequenced was blood. CDR3 amino acids: CATRASSTDTQYF. CDR3 bases: TGTGCCACGAGAGCTTCTTCCACAGATACGCAGTATTTT.